This T cell receptor beta chain was captured by sequencing in a study of shared clonotypes between healthy human individuals. Using immunoSEQ multiplex PCR, the repertoire was profiled, and TCRdb retains in-frame clones only, with some absent. Among 400,000 to 500,000 clones listed, less than 80% were seen once. The CDR3 loop spans 14 amino acids. V was shortened by 5 bases and J by 4 bases, with 14 bases between the two germline ends. Germline CDR1 is SSHAT and CDR2 is FNYEAQ (reference sequence). This receptor was obtained from a woman aged 40-49 years in good health. Some clones in this sample may be carry-over from other donors' samples. The sample comprised PBMCs. The chain employs TRBV7-7 and TRBJ2-5; tentative D call: TRBD1 (6 bases). The CDR3 region is CASSPGTQGETQYF. The CDR3 DNA is TGTGCCAGCAGCCCCGGGACACAGGGAGAGACCCAGTACTTC. The whole variable domain, filled in from reference TRBV7-7 and TRBJ2-5, reads GAGVSQSPRYKVTKRGQDVTLRCDPISSHATLYWYQQALGQGPEFLTYFNYEAQPDKSGLPSDRFSAERPEGSISTLTIQRTEQRDSAMYRCASSPGTQGETQYFGPGTRLLVL.